This T cell receptor beta chain was captured by sequencing in a study of cytomegalovirus exposure and HLA in healthy donors. This clone was detected a few times. Its antigen is unknown. Use of 60 Vbeta and 13 Jbeta primers characterized the PCR. Generated by immunoSEQ multiplex PCR, the TCRdb table keeps only in-frame clones and is missing some. Of around 150,000 clones detected, around 80% appear once; the ten largest clones hold around 5%. Study-level findings and limits: In a later analysis, productive TCRs from donors in an Asian-associated ancestry cluster reportedly carried fewer N-insertions than the cohort mean. The study found most TCR sequences rare, yet found some public TCRs in many donors.

This receptor was identified in a man between 25 and 39 years old in good health. Sequenced sample: PBMCs.

The CDR3 sequence: CASSLEGSGSWDEQFF. The CDR3 DNA sequence: TGTGCCAGTAGCCTCGAGGGTAGCGGGAGTTGGGATGAGCAGTTCTTC. The chain has TRBV19 and TRBJ2-1; TRBD2 aligns across 9 bases. V dropped 6 bases and J dropped 8; count of bases not matched to a gene: 14. CDR1 LNHDA and CDR2 SQIVND come from the germline V gene (reference sequence). This CDR3 spans 16 amino acids. Based on the CDR3 plus reference TRBV19 and TRBJ2-1, the full variable domain is DGGITQSPKYLFRKEGQNVTLSCEQNLNHDAMYWYRQDPGQGLRLIYYSQIVNDFQKGDIAEGYSVSREKKESFPLTVTSAQKNPTAFYLCASSLEGSGSWDEQFFGPGTRLTVL.